This is a list of T cell receptor beta chains from one sample in a study of blood T cell repertoires in COVID-19. Sequenced by immunoSEQ multiplex PCR; TCRdb stores in-frame clones only, minus some. The table includes around 270,000 clones, 88% detected once. Material: peripheral blood. These receptors originate from a man aged 55 to 70 who had recovered from COVID-19. The CDR3 runs from the conserved cysteine through the conserved F or W. The D gene is left open where the match is weak. Expanded clones are given a class, and other clones once, few, many or no size at all.

clone_size j_call d_call v_call cdr3_nt cdr3_aa
. TRBJ2-7 . TRBV18 TGTGCCAGCTCACCACCCCTGCCACTGCGGGAGCAGTACTTC CASSPPLPLREQYF
. TRBJ2-6 TRBD2 TRBV11-2 TGTGCCAGCAGCTCGGGGGGCTCTGGGGCCAACGTCCTGACTTTC CASSSGGSGANVLTF
. TRBJ2-2 TRBD1 TRBV7-3 TGTGCCAGCCGTAATGGACAGGCTGGCACCGGGGAGCTGTTTTTT CASRNGQAGTGELFF
once TRBJ2-2 TRBD2 TRBV19 TGTGCCAGTAGGATCCTAGGCGGGGGGCAAGGCGGGGAGCTGTTTTTT CASRILGGGQGGELFF
. TRBJ1-1 . TRBV5-1 TGCGCCAGCGGCCCCGTCGTCATGAACACTGAAGCTTTCTTT CASGPVVMNTEAFF
. TRBJ2-7 . TRBV5-1 TGCGCCAGCAGCTTGGTACAGAGCGAGCAGTACTTC CASSLVQSEQYF
. TRBJ1-5 TRBD1 TRBV16 TGTGCCAGCAGCCACCCCCCACAGGGGGCCGGAGACAATCAGCCCCAGCATTTT CASSHPPQGAGDNQPQHF
once TRBJ1-1 . TRBV5-1 TGCGCCAGCAGCGTCTACAGGGCCCCGAACACTGAAGCTTTCTTT CASSVYRAPNTEAFF
few TRBJ1-1 TRBD1 TRBV9 TGTGCCAGCAGCTACAGGGGGCGCACTGAAGCTTTCTTT CASSYRGRTEAFF
. TRBJ1-5 . TRBV2 TGTGCCAGCCTCTCCTCGGGTAGCAATCAGCCCCAGCATTTT CASLSSGSNQPQHF
. TRBJ1-6 TRBD1 TRBV10-2 TGCGCCAGCAGTGAGGGGACAGAGTATTCACCCCTCCACTTT CASSEGTEYSPLHF
. TRBJ2-5 . TRBV5-1 TGCGCCAGCAGCTTGGCCGAGGGTAGGGAGACCCAGTACTTC CASSLAEGRETQYF
. TRBJ1-1 TRBD1 TRBV4-1 TGCGCCAGCAGCCTCGACAGGGGGCAGGTCACTGAAGCTTTCTTT CASSLDRGQVTEAFF
. TRBJ2-7 . TRBV5-1 TGCGCCAGCAGCCTAGGATTCGTAGGCGCGGGGATAAGCTCCTACGAGCAGTACTTC CASSLGFVGAGISSYEQYF
once TRBJ2-2 TRBD1 TRBV18 TGTGCCAGCTCACCACCACAGGGGAGAAACACCGGGGAGCTGTTTTTT CASSPPQGRNTGELFF
. TRBJ2-2 . TRBV7-3 TGTGCCAGCAGCTTATTTGGGACATCGAACACCGGGGAGCTGTTTTTT CASSLFGTSNTGELFF
. TRBJ2-5 . TRBV11-3 TGTGCCAGCAGCTTTGGAGCGGGCCGAGAGACCCAGTACTTC CASSFGAGRETQYF
. TRBJ2-7 . TRBV30 TGTGCCTGGAGTACAGCTTATTCCTACGAGCAGTACTTC CAWSTAYSYEQYF
. TRBJ1-2 TRBD1 TRBV6-5 TGTGCCAGCATTGGGACAGTAGACAGCTATGGCTACACCTTC CASIGTVDSYGYTF
. TRBJ1-2 . TRBV6-6 TGTGCCAGCAGCCCCAAGCAGCAGGGTCCCAACTATGGCTACACCTTC CASSPKQQGPNYGYTF
once TRBJ1-1 . TRBV14 TGTGCCAGCAGCCAAGAGGGTCCTAGTACTGAAGCTTTCTTT CASSQEGPSTEAFF
. TRBJ2-7 TRBD2 TRBV5-1 TGCGCCAGCACACAGAGAATGGGGGGGTCCTACGAGCAGTACTTC CASTQRMGGSYEQYF
. TRBJ1-5 . TRBV6-1 TGTGCCAGCAGTGAAAGCTCTTCAACAGGGCCCCAGCATTTT CASSESSSTGPQHF
. TRBJ1-1 . TRBV11-2 TGTGCCAGCAGCTTATTCAGGGATCCTAATGAAGCTTTCTTT CASSLFRDPNEAFF
. TRBJ1-1 . TRBV6-5 TGTGCCAGCAGTTACGGGCCGAAGAACACTGAAGCTTTCTTT CASSYGPKNTEAFF
. TRBJ2-3 TRBD1 TRBV24-1 TGTGCCACCAGTGATTCCACAGGGGGCTTGACCACAGATACGCAGTATTTT CATSDSTGGLTTDTQYF
. TRBJ1-2 TRBD1 TRBV6-1 TGTGCCAGCAGTGACCGGGACAGGGATTTCAACTATGGCTACACCTTC CASSDRDRDFNYGYTF
once TRBJ2-1 TRBD2 TRBV7-3 TGTGCCAGCAGCGCGCGGGGGGGCCCTAATGAGCAGTTCTTC CASSARGGPNEQFF
once TRBJ1-5 TRBD1 TRBV11-2 TGTGCCAGCAGCGCAGAGACAGGGAATAGCAATCAGCCCCAGCATTTT CASSAETGNSNQPQHF
. TRBJ2-5 TRBD2 TRBV7-8 TGTGCCAGCAGCTATCTAGCGGGGGGGGTGACCCAGTACTTC CASSYLAGGVTQYF
. TRBJ2-2 TRBD1 TRBV10-3 TGTGCCAGTCAGGGTGGACAGGACTACACCGGGGAGCTGTTTTTT CASQGGQDYTGELFF
. TRBJ2-7 TRBD1 TRBV5-5 TGTGCCAGCAGGCTGGGACAGGGAGCCTACGAGCAGTACTTC CASRLGQGAYEQYF
. TRBJ1-1 . TRBV6-5 TGTGCCAGCAAGGGGGAGGGGCGAGTTACTGAAGCTTTCTTT CASKGEGRVTEAFF
. TRBJ1-1 TRBD1 TRBV2 TGTGCCACCAACTACAGGAGGGGGCTGATTCGGGCTTTCTTT CATNYRRGLIRAFF
. TRBJ1-1 TRBD1 TRBV20-1 TGCAGTGCTAGTAAGGACAGGACAAGGGGGGCTGAAGCTTTCTTT CSASKDRTRGAEAFF
. TRBJ1-1 TRBD1 TRBV3-1/TRBV3-2 TGTGCCAGCATCCAACAGGGGGCGCGACATGAAGCTTTCTTT CASIQQGARHEAFF
once TRBJ1-2 . TRBV27 TGTGCCAGCAGCCAATGGACAGACTATGGCTACACCTTC CASSQWTDYGYTF
. TRBJ2-3 . TRBV15 TGTGCCACCAGCAGAGATGGGCAACGCACAGATACGCAGTATTTT CATSRDGQRTDTQYF
once TRBJ2-7 TRBD2 TRBV6-6 TGTGCCAGCAGTTACTCGGGGACTAGCGTTTCCTACGAGCAGTACTTC CASSYSGTSVSYEQYF
. TRBJ2-5 . TRBV18 TGTGCCAGCTCACCCCTCAGGGGTCGACAAGAGACCCAGTACTTC CASSPLRGRQETQYF
. TRBJ1-6 TRBD1 TRBV3-1/TRBV3-2 TGTGCCAGCAGCCAAGATTGGACAGGGCGGGCACCCCTCCACTTT CASSQDWTGRAPLHF
. TRBJ2-7 . TRBV27 TGTGCCAGCAGGTTGACAGGATCCCCCTACGAGCAGTACTTC CASRLTGSPYEQYF
. TRBJ2-4 TRBD2 TRBV7-2 TGTGCCAGCAGCTTATCGGGGGGAGCCAAAAACATTCAGTACTTC CASSLSGGAKNIQYF
. TRBJ1-2 . TRBV4-1 TGCGCCAGCACCCCCGGGGGGGGTGGGGGATATGGCTACACCTTC CASTPGGGGGYGYTF
. TRBJ2-5 TRBD1 TRBV5-1 TGCGCCAGCAAGGCAGGGGGCTACCAAGAGACCCAGTACTTC CASKAGGYQETQYF
. TRBJ1-1 TRBD1 TRBV19 TGTGCCAGTAGTATTAAGGGGGCAGGGGGCACTGAAGCTTTCTTT CASSIKGAGGTEAFF
once TRBJ1-1 TRBD1 TRBV5-1 TGCGCCAGCAGCTTGGTTGGCAGGGGGGATGAAGCTTTCTTT CASSLVGRGDEAFF
. TRBJ1-1 . TRBV4-2 TGTGCCAGCAGCCAAGAATACGGGGGGATGACTGAAGCTTTCTTT CASSQEYGGMTEAFF
. TRBJ1-1 . TRBV9 TGTGCCAGCAGCGGATTGACAGGAGACACTGAAGCTTTCTTT CASSGLTGDTEAFF
. TRBJ1-1 . TRBV19 TGTGCCAGTAGTATGTGGCAGGCACAATTGAACACTGAAGCTTTCTTT CASSMWQAQLNTEAFF
. TRBJ2-3 . TRBV11-3 TGTGCCAGCAGCCCCGGGACTCTAACGACAGATACGCAGTATTTT CASSPGTLTTDTQYF
. TRBJ1-1 TRBD1 TRBV5-1 TGCGCCAGCAGCCCCGGGACAGGAGGGGGGGGGAACACTGAAGCTTTCTTT CASSPGTGGGGNTEAFF
. TRBJ1-6 . TRBV20-1 TGCAGTGCTAGTCCAGGGGCTGATAATTCACCCCTCCACTTT CSASPGADNSPLHF